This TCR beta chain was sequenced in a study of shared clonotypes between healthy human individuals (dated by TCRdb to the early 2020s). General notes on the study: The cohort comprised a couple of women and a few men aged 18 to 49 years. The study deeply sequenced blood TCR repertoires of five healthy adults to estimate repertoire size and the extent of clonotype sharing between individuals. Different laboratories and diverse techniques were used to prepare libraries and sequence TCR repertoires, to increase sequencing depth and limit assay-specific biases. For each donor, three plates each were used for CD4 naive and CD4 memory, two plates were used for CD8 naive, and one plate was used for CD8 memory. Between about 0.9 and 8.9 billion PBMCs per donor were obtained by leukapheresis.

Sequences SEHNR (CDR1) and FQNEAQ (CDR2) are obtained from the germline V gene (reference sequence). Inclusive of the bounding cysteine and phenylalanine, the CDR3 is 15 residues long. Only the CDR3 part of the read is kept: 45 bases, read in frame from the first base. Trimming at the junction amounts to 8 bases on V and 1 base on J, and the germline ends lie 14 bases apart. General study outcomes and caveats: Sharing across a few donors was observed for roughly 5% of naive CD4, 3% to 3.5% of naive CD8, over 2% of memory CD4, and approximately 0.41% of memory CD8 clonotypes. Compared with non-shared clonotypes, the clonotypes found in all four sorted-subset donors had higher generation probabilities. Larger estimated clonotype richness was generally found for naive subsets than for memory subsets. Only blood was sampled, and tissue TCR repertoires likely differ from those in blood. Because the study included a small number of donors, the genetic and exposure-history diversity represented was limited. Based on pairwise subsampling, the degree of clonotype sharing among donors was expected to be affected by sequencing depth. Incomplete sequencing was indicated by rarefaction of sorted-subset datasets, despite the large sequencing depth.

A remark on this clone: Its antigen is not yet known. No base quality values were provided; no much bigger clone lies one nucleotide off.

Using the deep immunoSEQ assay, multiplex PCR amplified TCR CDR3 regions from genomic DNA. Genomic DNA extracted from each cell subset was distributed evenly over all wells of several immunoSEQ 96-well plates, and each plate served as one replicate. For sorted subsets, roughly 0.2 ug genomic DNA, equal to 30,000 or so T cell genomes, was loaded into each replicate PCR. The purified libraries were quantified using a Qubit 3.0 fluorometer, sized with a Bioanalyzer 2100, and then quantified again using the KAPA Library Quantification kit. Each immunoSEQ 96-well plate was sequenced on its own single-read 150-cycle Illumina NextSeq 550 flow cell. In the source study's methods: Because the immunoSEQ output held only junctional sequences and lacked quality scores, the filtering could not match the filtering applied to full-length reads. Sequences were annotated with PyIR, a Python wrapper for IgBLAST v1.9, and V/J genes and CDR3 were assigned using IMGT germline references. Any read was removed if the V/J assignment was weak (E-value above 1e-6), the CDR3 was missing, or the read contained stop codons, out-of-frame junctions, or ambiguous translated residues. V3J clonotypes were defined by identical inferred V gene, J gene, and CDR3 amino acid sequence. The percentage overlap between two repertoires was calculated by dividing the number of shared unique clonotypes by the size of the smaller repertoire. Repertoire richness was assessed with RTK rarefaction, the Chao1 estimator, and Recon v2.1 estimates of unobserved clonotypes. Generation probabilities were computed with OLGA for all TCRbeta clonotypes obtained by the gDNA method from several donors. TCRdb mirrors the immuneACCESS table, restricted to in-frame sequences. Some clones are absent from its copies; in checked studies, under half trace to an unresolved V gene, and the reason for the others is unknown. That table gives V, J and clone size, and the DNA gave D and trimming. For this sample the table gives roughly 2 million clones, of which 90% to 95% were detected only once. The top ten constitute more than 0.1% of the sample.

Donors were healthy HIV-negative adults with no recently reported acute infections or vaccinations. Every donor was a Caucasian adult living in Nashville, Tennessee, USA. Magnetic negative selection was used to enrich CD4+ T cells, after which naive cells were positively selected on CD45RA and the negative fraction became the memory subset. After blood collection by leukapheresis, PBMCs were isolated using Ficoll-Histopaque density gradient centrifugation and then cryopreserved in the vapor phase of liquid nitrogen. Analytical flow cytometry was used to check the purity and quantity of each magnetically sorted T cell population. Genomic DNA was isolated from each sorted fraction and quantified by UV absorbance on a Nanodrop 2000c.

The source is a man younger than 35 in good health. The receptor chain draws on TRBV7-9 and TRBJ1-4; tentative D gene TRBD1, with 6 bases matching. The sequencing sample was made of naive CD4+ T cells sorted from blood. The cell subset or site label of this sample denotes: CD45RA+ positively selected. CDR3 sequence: CASANKQGTNEKLFF. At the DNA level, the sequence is TGTGCCAGCGCAAATAAACAGGGAACTAATGAAAAACTGTTTTTT. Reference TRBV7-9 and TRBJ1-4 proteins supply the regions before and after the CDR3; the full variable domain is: DTGVSQNPRHKITKRGQNVTFRCDPISEHNRLYWYRQTLGQGPEFLTYFQNEAQLEKSRLLSDRFSAERPKGSFSTLEIQRTEQGDSAMYLCASANKQGTNEKLFFGSGTQLSVL.